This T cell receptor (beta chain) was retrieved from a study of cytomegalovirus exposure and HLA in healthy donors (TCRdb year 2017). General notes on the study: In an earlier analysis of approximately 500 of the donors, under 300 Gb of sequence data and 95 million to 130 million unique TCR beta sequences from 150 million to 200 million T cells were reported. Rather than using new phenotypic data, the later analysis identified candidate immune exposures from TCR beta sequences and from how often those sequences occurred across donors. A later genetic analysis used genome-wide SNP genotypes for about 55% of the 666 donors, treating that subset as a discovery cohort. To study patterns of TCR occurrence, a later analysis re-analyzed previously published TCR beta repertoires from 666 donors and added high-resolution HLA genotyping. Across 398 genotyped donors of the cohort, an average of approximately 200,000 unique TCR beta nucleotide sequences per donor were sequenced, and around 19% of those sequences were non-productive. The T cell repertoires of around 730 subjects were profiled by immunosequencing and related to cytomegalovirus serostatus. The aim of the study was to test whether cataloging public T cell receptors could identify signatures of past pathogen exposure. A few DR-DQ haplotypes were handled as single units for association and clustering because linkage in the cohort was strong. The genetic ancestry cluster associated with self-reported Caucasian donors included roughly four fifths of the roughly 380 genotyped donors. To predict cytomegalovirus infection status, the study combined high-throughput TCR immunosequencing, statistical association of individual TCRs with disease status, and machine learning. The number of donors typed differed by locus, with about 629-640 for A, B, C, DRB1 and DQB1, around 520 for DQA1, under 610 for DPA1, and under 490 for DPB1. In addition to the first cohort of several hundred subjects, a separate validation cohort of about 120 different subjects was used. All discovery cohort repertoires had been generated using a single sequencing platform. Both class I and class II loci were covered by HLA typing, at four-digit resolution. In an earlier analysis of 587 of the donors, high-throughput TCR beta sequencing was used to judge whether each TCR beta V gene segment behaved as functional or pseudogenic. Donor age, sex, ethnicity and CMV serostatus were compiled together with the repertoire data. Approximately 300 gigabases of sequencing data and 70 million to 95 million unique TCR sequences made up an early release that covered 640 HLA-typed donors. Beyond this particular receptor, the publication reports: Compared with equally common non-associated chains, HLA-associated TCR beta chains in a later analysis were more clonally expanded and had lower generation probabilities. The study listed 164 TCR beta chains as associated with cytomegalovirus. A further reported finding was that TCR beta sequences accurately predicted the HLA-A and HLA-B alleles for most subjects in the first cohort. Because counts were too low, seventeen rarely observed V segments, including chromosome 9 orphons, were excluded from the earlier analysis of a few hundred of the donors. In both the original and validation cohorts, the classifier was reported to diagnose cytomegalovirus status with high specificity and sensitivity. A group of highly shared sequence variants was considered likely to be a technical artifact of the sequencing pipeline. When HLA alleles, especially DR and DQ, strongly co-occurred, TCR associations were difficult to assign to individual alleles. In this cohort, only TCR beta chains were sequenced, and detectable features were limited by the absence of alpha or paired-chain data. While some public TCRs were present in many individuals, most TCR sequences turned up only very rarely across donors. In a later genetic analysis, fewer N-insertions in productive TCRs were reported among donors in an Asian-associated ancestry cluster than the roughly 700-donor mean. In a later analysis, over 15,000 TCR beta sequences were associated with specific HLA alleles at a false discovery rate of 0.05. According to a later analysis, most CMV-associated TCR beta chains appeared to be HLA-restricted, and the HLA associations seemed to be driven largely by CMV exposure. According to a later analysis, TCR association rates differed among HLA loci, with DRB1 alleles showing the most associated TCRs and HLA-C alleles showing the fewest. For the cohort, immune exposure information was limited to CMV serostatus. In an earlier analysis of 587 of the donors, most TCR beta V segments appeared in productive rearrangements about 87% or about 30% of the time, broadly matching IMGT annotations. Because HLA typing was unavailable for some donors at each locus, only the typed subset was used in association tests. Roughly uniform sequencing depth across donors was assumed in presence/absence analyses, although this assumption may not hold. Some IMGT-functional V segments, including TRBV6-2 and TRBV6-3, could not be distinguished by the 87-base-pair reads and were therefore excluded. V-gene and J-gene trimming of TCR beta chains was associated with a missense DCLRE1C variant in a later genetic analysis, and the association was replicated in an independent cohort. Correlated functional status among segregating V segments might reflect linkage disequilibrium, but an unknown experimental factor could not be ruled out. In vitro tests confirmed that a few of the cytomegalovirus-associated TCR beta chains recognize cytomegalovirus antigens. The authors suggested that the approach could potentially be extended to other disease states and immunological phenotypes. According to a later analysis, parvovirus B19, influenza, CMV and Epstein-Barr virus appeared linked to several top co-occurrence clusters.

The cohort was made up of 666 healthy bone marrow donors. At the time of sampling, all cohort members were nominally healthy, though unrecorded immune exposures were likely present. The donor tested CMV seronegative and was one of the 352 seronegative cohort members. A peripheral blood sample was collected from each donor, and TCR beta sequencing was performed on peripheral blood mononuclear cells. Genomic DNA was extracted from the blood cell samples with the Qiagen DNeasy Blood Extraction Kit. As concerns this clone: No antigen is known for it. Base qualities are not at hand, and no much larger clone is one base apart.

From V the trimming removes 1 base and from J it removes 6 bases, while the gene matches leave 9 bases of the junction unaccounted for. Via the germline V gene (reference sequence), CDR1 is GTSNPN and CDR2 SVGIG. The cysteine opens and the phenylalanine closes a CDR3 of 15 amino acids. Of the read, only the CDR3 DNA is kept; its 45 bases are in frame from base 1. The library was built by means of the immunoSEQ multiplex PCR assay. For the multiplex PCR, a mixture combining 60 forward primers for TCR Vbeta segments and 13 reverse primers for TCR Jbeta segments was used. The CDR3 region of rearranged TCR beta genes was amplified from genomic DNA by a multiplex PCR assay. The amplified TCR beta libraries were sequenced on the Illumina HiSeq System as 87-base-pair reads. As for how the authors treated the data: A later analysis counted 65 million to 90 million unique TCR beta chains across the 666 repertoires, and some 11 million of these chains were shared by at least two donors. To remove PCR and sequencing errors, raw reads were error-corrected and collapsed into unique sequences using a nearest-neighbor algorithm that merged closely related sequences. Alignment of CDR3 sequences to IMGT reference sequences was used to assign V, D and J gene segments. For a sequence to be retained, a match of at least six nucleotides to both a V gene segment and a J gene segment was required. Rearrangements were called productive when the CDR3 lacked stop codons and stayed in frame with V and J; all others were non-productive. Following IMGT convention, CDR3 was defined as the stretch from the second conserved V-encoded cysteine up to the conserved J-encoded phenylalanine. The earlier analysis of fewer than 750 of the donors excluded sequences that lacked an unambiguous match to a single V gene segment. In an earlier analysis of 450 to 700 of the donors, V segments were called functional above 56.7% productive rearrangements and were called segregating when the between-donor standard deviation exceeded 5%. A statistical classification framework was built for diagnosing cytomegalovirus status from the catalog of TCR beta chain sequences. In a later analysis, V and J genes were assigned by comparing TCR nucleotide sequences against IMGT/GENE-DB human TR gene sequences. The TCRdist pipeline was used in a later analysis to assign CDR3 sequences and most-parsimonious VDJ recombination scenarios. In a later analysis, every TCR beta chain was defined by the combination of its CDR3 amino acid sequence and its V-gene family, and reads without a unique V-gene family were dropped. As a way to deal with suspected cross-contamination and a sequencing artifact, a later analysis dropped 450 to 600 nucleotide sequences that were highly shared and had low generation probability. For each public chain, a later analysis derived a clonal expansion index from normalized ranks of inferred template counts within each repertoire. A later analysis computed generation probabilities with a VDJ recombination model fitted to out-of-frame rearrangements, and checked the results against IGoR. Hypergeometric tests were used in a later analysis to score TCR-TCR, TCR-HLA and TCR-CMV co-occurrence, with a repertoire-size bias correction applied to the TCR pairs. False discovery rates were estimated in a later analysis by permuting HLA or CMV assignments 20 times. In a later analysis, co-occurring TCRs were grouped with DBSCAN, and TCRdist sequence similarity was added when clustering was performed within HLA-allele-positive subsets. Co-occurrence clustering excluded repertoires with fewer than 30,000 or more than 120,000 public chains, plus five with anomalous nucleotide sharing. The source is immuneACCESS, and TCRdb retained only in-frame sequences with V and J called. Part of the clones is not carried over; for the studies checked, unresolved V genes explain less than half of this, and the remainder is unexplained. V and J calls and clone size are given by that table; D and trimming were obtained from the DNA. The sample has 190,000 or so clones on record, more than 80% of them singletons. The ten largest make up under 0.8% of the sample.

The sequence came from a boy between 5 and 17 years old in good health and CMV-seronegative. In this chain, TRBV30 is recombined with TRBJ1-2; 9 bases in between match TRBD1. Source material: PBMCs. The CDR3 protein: CAWSARDREVHGYTF. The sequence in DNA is TGTGCCTGGAGTGCCCGGGACAGGGAAGTCCATGGCTACACCTTC.